A selection of T cell receptor beta chains follows, all from one sample in a study of naive and memory T cell subsets. TCRdb re-derived calls from the 5' RACE reads in MiXCR, one entry per CDR3 protein. This sample carries about 48,000 distinct CDR3 sequences, approximately 4.8% of them seen once, and the ten largest clones take more than 0.75%. The source of these receptors is a female donor in good health. The CDR3 runs from the conserved cysteine through the conserved F or W. A D gene is named only where the DNA matches it firmly. The size entry is marked missing in some rows and otherwise reads once, few, many or a size class.

J | size | V | D | DNA | CDR3
TRBJ2-1 | many | TRBV3-1 | TRBD2 | TGTGCCAGCAGCGAAGTTCCCCTACTAGCGGGAGGAAACGAGCAGTTCTTC | CASSEVPLLAGGNEQFF
TRBJ1-4 | many | TRBV6-5 | . | TGTGCCAGCAGTATCAGGCTCCGGGGTGAAAAACTGTTTTTT | CASSIRLRGEKLFF
TRBJ1-1 | many | TRBV4-1 | TRBD1 | TGCGCCAGCAGCCAAGATCTGGGGACAGGGTCGCCTAAAGCTTTCTTT | CASSQDLGTGSPKAFF
TRBJ2-2 | many | TRBV3-1 | . | TGTGCCAGCAGCCAAGCTTTCAGAGGCGGGGAGCTGTTTTTT | CASSQAFRGGELFF
TRBJ2-5 | many | TRBV9 | . | TGTGCCAGCAGCGCGACGGCTAATGGGCCAGAGACCCAGTACTTC | CASSATANGPETQYF
TRBJ1-2 | many | TRBV28 | . | TGTGCCAGCAGTCCTCGCCCCTTCAGACAGAATTCAAGGGGTTATGGCTACACCTTC | CASSPRPFRQNSRGYGYTF
TRBJ2-1 | many | TRBV24-1 | TRBD1 | TGTGCCACCAGTGATTCCCCGGGACAGGGGGGCAATGAGCAGTTCTTC | CATSDSPGQGGNEQFF
TRBJ2-5 | many | TRBV18 | TRBD1 | TGTGCCAGCTCCCCTCCGACAGGGGAGACCCAGTACTTC | CASSPPTGETQYF
TRBJ2-3 | many | TRBV29-1 | TRBD2 | TGCAGCGTGCTAGCGGGAGATGGGACAGATACGCAGTATTTT | CSVLAGDGTDTQYF
TRBJ1-1 | few | TRBV19 | . | TGTGCCAGTAGTATAGTTCCAGGGGCGGACACTGAAGCTTTCTTT | CASSIVPGADTEAFF
TRBJ1-1 | many | TRBV7-2 | TRBD1 | TGTGCCAGCAGCCGCAAAGGACAGGGGTTCCACACTGAAGCTTTCTTT | CASSRKGQGFHTEAFF
TRBJ2-7 | many | TRBV28 | TRBD2 | TGTGCCAGCAGTCCCAGCACTAGCGGGAGGGCCTACGAGCAGTACTTC | CASSPSTSGRAYEQYF
TRBJ2-4 | many | TRBV29-1 | . | TGCAGCGTGAGCCTAAGCCAAGCCAAAAACATTCAGTACTTC | CSVSLSQAKNIQYF
TRBJ2-2 | many | TRBV12-3/TRBV12-4 | . | TGTGCCACTCAAGGCGCTAGAAGGGGCGGGGAGCTGTTTTTT | CATQGARRGGELFF
TRBJ2-1 | . | TRBV29-1 | . | TGCAGCGTAGTTGTTCAGAAAAGCCAGTTCTTC | CSVVVQKSQFF
TRBJ2-1 | many | TRBV29-1 | . | TGCAGCTCGGGCAACAATGAGCAGTTCTTC | CSSGNNEQFF
TRBJ2-7 | many | TRBV29-1 | TRBD2 | TGCAGCGTTCTGAGCGGGAGGACCGTAAACGAGCAGTACTTC | CSVLSGRTVNEQYF
TRBJ1-2 | many | TRBV25-1 | . | TGTGCCAGCAGTACGGGTCAGAACTATGGCTACACCTTC | CASSTGQNYGYTF
TRBJ2-7 | many | TRBV18 | . | TGTGCCAGCTCACCCGGGAGCTCATACTACGAGCAGTACTTC | CASSPGSSYYEQYF
TRBJ1-3 | . | TRBV10-3 | . | TGTGCCATCAGGAGTTCCGGTCCAAGCTCTGGAAACACCATATATTTT | CAIRSSGPSSGNTIYF
TRBJ2-1 | many | TRBV10-3 | TRBD2 | TGTGCCATCAGCCAGCGGGAGAGCGACAATGAGCAGTTCTTC | CAISQRESDNEQFF
TRBJ2-1 | few | TRBV2 | TRBD2 | TGTGCCAGCAGTGAACCGTTGGTAGCGGGAGGGCCTCTGGTCTACAATGAGCAGTTCTTC | CASSEPLVAGGPLVYNEQFF
TRBJ2-1 | many | TRBV5-1 | TRBD2 | TGCGCCAGCAGCTTGGGGACTAGCGGGAGGGTCAATGAGCAGTTCTTC | CASSLGTSGRVNEQFF
TRBJ1-6 | few | TRBV28 | . | TGTGCCAGCAAACAGGACAGAGCGTTTGGGTATTCACCCCTCCACTTT | CASKQDRAFGYSPLHF
TRBJ2-1 | many | TRBV25-1 | TRBD2 | TGTGCCAGCAGTGAACGGGGGAGGGCCCCCCTCTTCTACAATGAGCAGTTCTTC | CASSERGRAPLFYNEQFF
TRBJ1-4 | many | TRBV30 | TRBD1 | TGTGCCTGGAGGACAGGGGGCTATGAAAAACTGTTTTTT | CAWRTGGYEKLFF
TRBJ2-2 | . | TRBV30 | TRBD2 | TGTGCCTGGAGCCGTGGGGGGGGGAGACCCAGGGCCGGGGAGCTGTTTTTT | CAWSRGGGRPRAGELFF
TRBJ2-1 | many | TRBV14 | TRBD2 | TGTGCCAGCAGCCCGAGCCTCGTGCGGGAGGGATGGTTCTTC | CASSPSLVREGWFF
TRBJ2-1 | medium-sized | TRBV7-9 | . | TGTGCCAGCAGCTTGAGCGGACTTGCCCACAAAGGGCAGTTCTTC | CASSLSGLAHKGQFF
TRBJ2-3 | many | TRBV20-1 | TRBD2 | TGCAGTGCTAGAGGGACTAGCGGGCTAACAGATACGCAGTATTTT | CSARGTSGLTDTQYF
TRBJ2-7 | many | TRBV7-9 | TRBD2 | TGTGCCGCCTCAGCGGGAGTAGACGAGCAGTACTTC | CAASAGVDEQYF
TRBJ2-3 | many | TRBV30 | TRBD1 | TGTGCCTGGAGTGTACAGGGGGCAGATACGCAGTATTTT | CAWSVQGADTQYF
TRBJ2-3 | many | TRBV15 | . | TGTGCCACCAGCAGCGGGACACACCTTAGCACAGATACGCAGTATTTT | CATSSGTHLSTDTQYF
TRBJ1-1 | many | TRBV5-1 | . | TGCGCCAGCAGCAAACAAACTCAAGCGGGATACGCTGAAGCTTTCTTT | CASSKQTQAGYAEAFF
TRBJ1-2 | few | TRBV6-6 | . | TGTGCCAGCAGTTACTCGCTTTGGGACTCAGAGGGTCGAGGCGACACCTTC | CASSYSLWDSEGRGDTF
TRBJ2-7 | many | TRBV4-1 | . | TGCGCCAGCAGCCGGGAACAGGTCGGACCCTACGAGCAGTACTTC | CASSREQVGPYEQYF